This is a list of T cell receptor beta chains from one sample in a study of blood T cell repertoires in COVID-19. Profiling relied on immunoSEQ multiplex PCR, and the TCRdb table lists in-frame clones only, not all of them. The table has about 160,000 clones, around 93% seen once. Sequencing was done on a sample of peripheral blood. All receptors derive from a woman aged 45 to 65 with acute or convalescent COVID-19. Both conserved end residues are part of each CDR3. Each record gives: V gene, J gene, clone size, CDR3 length, D gene, CDR3 DNA, CDR3 protein. A D gene is named only where the DNA matches it firmly. Some rows have no size entry. The others give once, few or many, or a class for an expanded clone.

TRBV7-9	TRBJ2-1	few	16	TRBD1	TGTGCCAGCAGCTTAGGGACGGGGACAGCCTACAATGAGCAGTTCTTC	CASSLGTGTAYNEQFF
TRBV6-6	TRBJ2-3	.	15	.	TGTGCCAGCAGTTACCCTTACAGTTCCACAGATACGCAGTATTTT	CASSYPYSSTDTQYF
TRBV9	TRBJ2-2	.	12	.	TGTGCCAGCAGCGTAGGGAGAGGGGAGCTGTTTTTT	CASSVGRGELFF
TRBV6-5	TRBJ2-2	few	14	TRBD1	TGTGCCAGCAGCGCAGGGGGCGCGAACGGGGAGCTGTTTTTT	CASSAGGANGELFF
TRBV9	TRBJ2-3	.	15	.	TGTGCCAGCAGCCAAGAGAGGACTTTCACAGATACGCAGTATTTT	CASSQERTFTDTQYF
TRBV11-2	TRBJ2-3	.	16	.	TGTGCCAGCAGCCTCTCGGAGGGATGGGGCACAGATACGCAGTATTTT	CASSLSEGWGTDTQYF
TRBV18	TRBJ2-7	.	14	TRBD2	TGTGCCAGCTCACCACCTAGCGGGAGCCACGAGCAGTACTTC	CASSPPSGSHEQYF
TRBV5-8	TRBJ2-2	.	17	.	TGTGCCAGCAGCTTAGAGGGACAAATCGCGAACACCGGGGAGCTGTTTTTT	CASSLEGQIANTGELFF
TRBV6-2/TRBV6-3	TRBJ1-5	.	12	.	TGTGCCAGCAGTAGAAGGGGTCAGCCCCAGCATTTT	CASSRRGQPQHF
TRBV7-2	TRBJ1-6	.	15	.	TGTGCCAGCAGCTTAGGAGGCAGACTTAATTCACCCCTCCACTTT	CASSLGGRLNSPLHF
TRBV4-1	TRBJ1-1	.	15	.	TGCGCCAGCAGCCAAGATTGGGGGGGAGGAACTGAAGCTTTCTTT	CASSQDWGGGTEAFF
TRBV3-1/TRBV3-2	TRBJ2-3	.	13	TRBD2	TGTGCCAGCAGCCAAGATCAGAAGCGGGGGCGGTATTTT	CASSQDQKRGRYF
TRBV19	TRBJ2-5	.	11	TRBD2	TGTGCCAGCCGGGGGGGAGAGACCCAGTACTTC	CASRGGETQYF
TRBV18	TRBJ2-1	.	16	.	TGTGCCAGCTCACTCTATGAAGCGCGCTCCTACAATGAGCAGTTCTTC	CASSLYEARSYNEQFF
TRBV9	TRBJ2-5	.	15	TRBD1	TGTGCCAGCAGCCCAGGGGGCATACACCAAGAGACCCAGTACTTC	CASSPGGIHQETQYF
TRBV7-3	TRBJ2-5	.	14	.	TGTGCCAGCAGTCTCTACGGAGGGCCGGAGACCCAGTACTTC	CASSLYGGPETQYF
TRBV7-9	TRBJ1-6	.	16	TRBD1	TGTGCCAGCAGCCGGCCCACAGGGGGCGGTAATTCACCCCTCCACTTT	CASSRPTGGGNSPLHF
TRBV24-1	TRBJ2-7	once	21	TRBD1	TGTGCCACCAGTGATTTACAAGCCGGGACAGGGGCGTTGGGACAGAAATACGAGCAGTACTTC	CATSDLQAGTGALGQKYEQYF
TRBV7-9	TRBJ2-7	.	14	.	TGTGCCAGCAGCCTGGAGGGACTTTCCTACGAGCAGTACTTC	CASSLEGLSYEQYF
TRBV6-5	TRBJ1-2	.	11	.	TGTGCCAGCAGTACGGGTCTGGGCTACACCTTC	CASSTGLGYTF
TRBV30	TRBJ1-2	.	14	TRBD1	TGTGCCTGGAGACCCGGGACAGGGTCGAATGGCTACACCTTC	CAWRPGTGSNGYTF
TRBV7-2	TRBJ1-1	.	16	.	TGTGCCAGCAGCTACCTTCAATGGGCCCGGTGGACTGAAGCTTTCTTT	CASSYLQWARWTEAFF
TRBV24-1	TRBJ2-5	.	14	.	TGTGCCACCACGTCGAACAGGGAGGGAGAGACCCAGTACTTC	CATTSNREGETQYF
TRBV24-1	TRBJ1-2	.	14	.	TGTGCCACCAGTGATTCACGACAGTGGGGTGGCTACACCTTC	CATSDSRQWGGYTF
TRBV30	TRBJ2-1	.	12	.	TGTGCCTGGAGCCAACGAGGGGGTGAGCAGTTCTTC	CAWSQRGGEQFF
TRBV9	TRBJ2-3	.	13	.	TGTGCCAGCAGCCCCAAAGGGGCAGATACGCAGTATTTT	CASSPKGADTQYF
TRBV7-2	TRBJ2-2	few	15	.	TGTGCCAGCAGCCAGGAGGGGCCTTACACCGGGGAGCTGTTTTTT	CASSQEGPYTGELFF
TRBV28	TRBJ2-2	.	15	.	TGTGCCAGCAGTTCGGACGGGGAGGTTGTCGGGGAGCTGTTTTTT	CASSSDGEVVGELFF
TRBV18	TRBJ2-7	.	15	.	TGTGCCAGCTCACCACCCGCCGACTGGGCCTACGAGCAGTACTTC	CASSPPADWAYEQYF
TRBV5-6	TRBJ2-7	.	14	TRBD2	TGTGCCAGCAGCCTAGCGGGAGGGCCCCACGAGCAGTACTTC	CASSLAGGPHEQYF
TRBV7-9	TRBJ1-5	.	15	.	TGTGCCAGCAGCCCCACAGGGTATAGCAATCAGCCCCAGCATTTT	CASSPTGYSNQPQHF
TRBV18	TRBJ1-6	.	12	.	TGTGCCAGCTCAGGAGAAGCTTCACCCCTCCACTTT	CASSGEASPLHF
TRBV19	TRBJ1-1	.	13	.	TGTGCCAGTAGAAACACCGGGGGGGCTGAAGCTTTCTTT	CASRNTGGAEAFF
TRBV2	TRBJ2-5	.	14	TRBD1	TGTGCCAGCCGCCTTACAGGGGCCCAAGAGACCCAGTACTTC	CASRLTGAQETQYF
TRBV5-5	TRBJ1-2	.	13	TRBD1	TGTGCCAGCAGCTTTGGGACAGTCGATGGCTACACCTTC	CASSFGTVDGYTF
TRBV3-1/TRBV3-2	TRBJ1-1	few	13	.	TGTGCCAGCAGTCGGTCCATGAACACTGAAGCTTTCTTT	CASSRSMNTEAFF
TRBV5-8	TRBJ2-1	once	16	.	TGTGCCAGCAGCTTTGACTCGGGGTACTCCTACAATGAGCAGTTCTTC	CASSFDSGYSYNEQFF
TRBV3-1/TRBV3-2	TRBJ2-1	.	13	.	TGTGCCAGCAGCCAAGATTCGGGGGCGGGGGAGTTCTTC	CASSQDSGAGEFF
TRBV10-2	TRBJ2-1	.	14	TRBD2	TGCGCCAGTCAGGGCGGGGGGGCCTACAATGAGCAGTTCTTC	CASQGGGAYNEQFF
TRBV27	TRBJ2-1	.	16	.	TGTGCCAGCAGTTTATCCTGGTCTCAGACCTACAATGAGCAGTTCTTC	CASSLSWSQTYNEQFF
TRBV6-1	TRBJ1-2	.	16	.	TGTGCCAGCAGTGTTAGATCGGGACAACCCTTTGGCGGCTACACCTTC	CASSVRSGQPFGGYTF
TRBV28	TRBJ2-1	.	16	TRBD2	TGTGCCAGCAGTTTAACTCCTAGCGGGCGTCGCAATGAGCAGTTCTTC	CASSLTPSGRRNEQFF
TRBV11-3	TRBJ1-1	.	14	.	TGTGCCAGCAGCTCAACGCCCGGGGGAAGGGGAGCTTTCTTT	CASSSTPGGRGAFF
TRBV7-9	TRBJ2-3	.	14	TRBD2	TGTGCCAGCAGCCCCCGACTAGCGGGGGATACGCAGTATTTT	CASSPRLAGDTQYF
TRBV3-1/TRBV3-2	TRBJ2-7	once	16	.	TGTGCCAGCAGCCAAGGCCCCCCAGGCGGAGGTGGCGAGCAGTACTTC	CASSQGPPGGGGEQYF
TRBV29-1	TRBJ1-1	.	13	TRBD1	TGCAGCGTTCAGGGGGCGGTGAACACTGAAGCTTTCTTT	CSVQGAVNTEAFF
TRBV18	TRBJ1-1	.	13	TRBD1	TGTGCCAGCTCACAGGACAGGGGTACTGAAGCTTTCTTT	CASSQDRGTEAFF
TRBV29-1	TRBJ1-2	.	14	TRBD1	TGCAGCGTTGTAACGGACAGGGACGACTATGGCTACACCTTC	CSVVTDRDDYGYTF
TRBV18	TRBJ2-7	.	15	TRBD2	TGTGCCAGCTCAAGCGGGACTAGCGGGAGTAGCGAGCAGTACTTC	CASSSGTSGSSEQYF
TRBV7-8	TRBJ2-1	.	16	TRBD2	TGTGCCAGCAGCCGACTAGCGGGGAGAGGTCTGGATGAGCAGTTCTTC	CASSRLAGRGLDEQFF
TRBV2	TRBJ1-1	once	14	TRBD1	TGTGCCAGCAGTTTATCTGGCCGGGACAGTGAAGCTTTCTTT	CASSLSGRDSEAFF
TRBV6-5	TRBJ1-2	.	14	TRBD1	TGTGCCAGCAGTTTAGGACAGGGTCTGTATGGCTACACCTTC	CASSLGQGLYGYTF
TRBV12-2	TRBJ2-2	.	19	.	TGTGCAAGTCGCTTAGCGCAACGGCAGGGACAGGTTAATGACGGGGAGCTGTTTTTT	CASRLAQRQGQVNDGELFF
TRBV3-1/TRBV3-2	TRBJ1-6	.	15	TRBD1	TGTGCCAGCAGCCAAGGAGGGGGCGTTTATTCACCCCTCCACTTT	CASSQGGGVYSPLHF
TRBV6-1	TRBJ2-2	.	14	.	TGTGCCAGCAGTGAAGCGCGGGGCACCGGGGAGCTGTTTTTT	CASSEARGTGELFF
TRBV9	TRBJ1-4	.	14	.	TGTGCCAGCAGCCCCGGGGGAGGTAGGGAAAAACTGTTTTTT	CASSPGGGREKLFF
TRBV24-1	TRBJ2-5	.	14	.	TGTGCCACCAGTGATCCGGGCCGGGGTGGGTCCCAGTACTTC	CATSDPGRGGSQYF
TRBV19	TRBJ2-1	.	15	TRBD1	TGTGCCAGTAGTCCGGACAGGGGCTCCTACAATGAGCAGTTCTTC	CASSPDRGSYNEQFF
TRBV19	TRBJ1-6	.	13	.	TGTGCCAGTAGTATGGCGGTTGGATCACCCCTCCACTTT	CASSMAVGSPLHF